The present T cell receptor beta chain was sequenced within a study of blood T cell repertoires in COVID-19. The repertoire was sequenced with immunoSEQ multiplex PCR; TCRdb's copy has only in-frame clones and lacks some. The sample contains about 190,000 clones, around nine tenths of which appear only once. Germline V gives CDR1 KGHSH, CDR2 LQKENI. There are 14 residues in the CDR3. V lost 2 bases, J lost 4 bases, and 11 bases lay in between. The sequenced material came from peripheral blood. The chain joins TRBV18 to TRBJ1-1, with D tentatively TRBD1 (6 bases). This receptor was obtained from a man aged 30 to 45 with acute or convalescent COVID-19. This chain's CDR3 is CASSPGGWGTEAFF. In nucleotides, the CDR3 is TGTGCCAGCTCACCAGGGGGCTGGGGCACTGAAGCTTTCTTT.